This is a list of T cell receptor beta chains from one sample in a study of OX40 agonist ivuxolimab in advanced cancers. Sequenced by immunoSEQ multiplex PCR; TCRdb stores in-frame clones only, minus some. The data show roughly 41,000 clones, about 86% seen once. This material consisted of CD4+ or CD8+ T cells sorted from blood, taken in a trial of the OX40 agonist ivuxolimab. These receptors all stem from an adult with an advanced solid tumor such as melanoma, head and neck, liver or kidney cancer. Both conserved end residues are part of each CDR3. D genes are given only for firm matches. Some rows mark clone size as missing; the rest say once, few, many or name a class of expanded clone.

j_call: TRBJ1-5
d_call: NA
v_call: TRBV28
clone_size: once
cdr3_aa: CASSRGHTLPNQPQHF
cdr3_nt: TGTGCCAGCAGTCGGGGACACACCCTCCCAAATCAGCCCCAGCATTTT

j_call: TRBJ1-2
d_call: NA
v_call: TRBV11-2
clone_size: NA
cdr3_aa: CASSLDPMQVGVDGYTF
cdr3_nt: TGTGCCAGCAGCTTAGATCCAATGCAGGTTGGGGTAGATGGCTACACCTTC

j_call: TRBJ1-6
d_call: NA
v_call: TRBV5-1
clone_size: few
cdr3_aa: CASSLRTEEDSPLHF
cdr3_nt: TGCGCCAGCAGCTTGAGGACGGAAGAGGATTCACCCCTCCACTTT

j_call: TRBJ2-1
d_call: NA
v_call: TRBV10-2
clone_size: NA
cdr3_aa: CASTTGAANEQFF
cdr3_nt: TGCGCCAGCACCACGGGGGCGGCCAATGAGCAGTTCTTC

j_call: TRBJ1-3
d_call: NA
v_call: TRBV5-1
clone_size: NA
cdr3_aa: CASSVGAVNPGNTIYF
cdr3_nt: TGCGCCAGCAGCGTCGGAGCAGTAAACCCTGGAAACACCATATATTTT

j_call: TRBJ2-2
d_call: NA
v_call: TRBV9
clone_size: NA
cdr3_aa: CASSFGQLANTGELFF
cdr3_nt: TGTGCCAGCAGCTTCGGACAGCTAGCGAACACCGGGGAGCTGTTTTTT

j_call: TRBJ2-5
d_call: NA
v_call: TRBV15
clone_size: NA
cdr3_aa: CATSRGLGETQYF
cdr3_nt: TGTGCCACCAGCAGGGGGCTAGGGGAGACCCAGTACTTC

j_call: TRBJ2-2
d_call: NA
v_call: TRBV25-1
clone_size: NA
cdr3_aa: CASSERDPGELFF
cdr3_nt: TGTGCCAGCAGTGAACGCGATCCCGGGGAGCTGTTTTTT

j_call: TRBJ1-2
d_call: TRBD1
v_call: TRBV11-2
clone_size: NA
cdr3_aa: CASSLDSPTGTGGNYGYTF
cdr3_nt: TGTGCCAGCAGCTTAGACTCACCGACCGGGACAGGAGGCAACTATGGCTACACCTTC

j_call: TRBJ1-5
d_call: TRBD1
v_call: TRBV19
clone_size: few
cdr3_aa: CASSPTGTGDQPQHF
cdr3_nt: TGTGCCAGTAGTCCCACCGGGACAGGCGATCAGCCCCAGCATTTT

j_call: TRBJ2-7
d_call: NA
v_call: TRBV4-3
clone_size: NA
cdr3_aa: CASSQDLAYEQYF
cdr3_nt: TGCGCCAGCAGCCAGGACCTTGCTTACGAGCAGTACTTC

j_call: TRBJ2-7
d_call: NA
v_call: TRBV4-2
clone_size: NA
cdr3_aa: CASSQSTGAYEQYF
cdr3_nt: TGTGCCAGCAGCCAAAGCACCGGGGCCTACGAGCAGTACTTC

j_call: TRBJ2-3
d_call: NA
v_call: TRBV2
clone_size: NA
cdr3_aa: CASSRTSSTDTQYF
cdr3_nt: TGTGCCAGCAGTCGGACAAGTAGCACAGATACGCAGTATTTT

j_call: TRBJ2-5
d_call: TRBD2
v_call: TRBV6-6
clone_size: NA
cdr3_aa: CASSTGLGIQETQYF
cdr3_nt: TGTGCCAGCAGTACGGGACTAGGAATCCAAGAGACCCAGTACTTC

j_call: TRBJ2-3
d_call: NA
v_call: TRBV5-1
clone_size: NA
cdr3_aa: CASSLGGSTPRDTQYF
cdr3_nt: TGCGCCAGCAGCTTGGGGGGTAGTACGCCCCGAGATACGCAGTATTTT

j_call: TRBJ1-2
d_call: TRBD1
v_call: TRBV6-5
clone_size: NA
cdr3_aa: CASGTGVYGYTF
cdr3_nt: TGTGCCAGCGGGACAGGGGTTTATGGCTACACCTTC

j_call: TRBJ2-5
d_call: NA
v_call: TRBV18
clone_size: NA
cdr3_aa: CASSPPTGLAQETQYF
cdr3_nt: TGTGCCAGCTCACCACCAACGGGGCTGGCTCAAGAGACCCAGTACTTC

j_call: TRBJ1-2
d_call: NA
v_call: TRBV5-4
clone_size: few
cdr3_aa: CASSLGPQGNYGYTF
cdr3_nt: TGTGCCAGCAGCTTGGGTCCCCAGGGGAACTATGGCTACACCTTC

j_call: TRBJ1-5
d_call: NA
v_call: TRBV4-1
clone_size: NA
cdr3_aa: CASSQVMFSNQPQHF
cdr3_nt: TGCGCCAGCAGCCAAGTGATGTTCAGCAATCAGCCCCAGCATTTT

j_call: TRBJ1-1
d_call: NA
v_call: TRBV28
clone_size: NA
cdr3_aa: CASRAQGSTEAFF
cdr3_nt: TGTGCCAGCAGGGCTCAGGGTAGCACTGAAGCTTTCTTT

j_call: TRBJ1-2
d_call: NA
v_call: TRBV4-2
clone_size: once
cdr3_aa: CASSLGDFYGYTF
cdr3_nt: TGTGCCAGCAGCTTAGGAGACTTCTATGGCTACACCTTC

j_call: TRBJ2-3
d_call: NA
v_call: TRBV7-9
clone_size: NA
cdr3_aa: CASSLTETGADTQYF
cdr3_nt: TGTGCCAGCAGCTTAACAGAGACGGGGGCAGATACGCAGTATTTT

j_call: TRBJ2-1
d_call: TRBD1
v_call: TRBV27
clone_size: NA
cdr3_aa: CASRRTGVSSSYNEQFF
cdr3_nt: TGTGCCAGCAGGCGGACAGGGGTCTCCAGCTCCTACAATGAGCAGTTCTTC

j_call: TRBJ2-7
d_call: NA
v_call: TRBV19
clone_size: NA
cdr3_aa: CASSILTGTTYEQYF
cdr3_nt: TGTGCCAGTAGTATTCTCACAGGGACGACCTACGAGCAGTACTTC

j_call: TRBJ1-1
d_call: NA
v_call: TRBV6-5
clone_size: NA
cdr3_aa: CASSYSRLGVYDFF
cdr3_nt: TGTGCCAGCAGTTACTCTCGGCTGGGTGTGTATGATTTCTTT

j_call: TRBJ1-3
d_call: NA
v_call: TRBV18
clone_size: NA
cdr3_aa: CASSPGTLSGNTIYF
cdr3_nt: TGTGCCAGCTCACCAGGGACACTATCTGGAAACACCATATATTTT

j_call: TRBJ2-3
d_call: TRBD2
v_call: TRBV2
clone_size: NA
cdr3_aa: CASRSSGGPSTDTQYF
cdr3_nt: TGTGCCAGCAGGTCTAGCGGGGGCCCCAGCACAGATACGCAGTATTTT

j_call: TRBJ2-1
d_call: TRBD1
v_call: TRBV10-3
clone_size: NA
cdr3_aa: CAISGQDYNEQFF
cdr3_nt: TGTGCCATCTCGGGACAGGATTACAATGAGCAGTTCTTC

j_call: TRBJ2-2
d_call: NA
v_call: TRBV7-3
clone_size: once
cdr3_aa: CASSLGGTVLNTGELFF
cdr3_nt: TGTGCCAGCAGCTTAGGAGGGACTGTCCTAAACACCGGGGAGCTGTTTTTT

j_call: TRBJ1-6
d_call: NA
v_call: TRBV5-5
clone_size: once
cdr3_aa: CASSLVVQELNSPLHF
cdr3_nt: TGTGCCAGCAGCTTGGTCGTACAGGAACTTAATTCACCCCTCCACTTT

j_call: TRBJ1-5
d_call: TRBD1
v_call: TRBV5-8
clone_size: NA
cdr3_aa: CASRTQGTPQHF
cdr3_nt: TGTGCCAGCAGAACACAGGGGACGCCCCAGCATTTT